This entry lists 5 T cell receptor beta chains sequenced from one sample in a study of blood T cells in healthy people across ages. Then a second PCR, running about 6 to 12 cycles, was carried out with a sample-barcoded 5' primer and a J-beta primer mix. TCRdb redid the calling of the 5' RACE reads with MiXCR, one entry per CDR3 protein. The sample carries about 580,000 distinct CDR3 sequences, roughly 48% recorded once. Sequenced: blood. These receptor sequences come from an older man in good health.

The chain carries TRBV9 and TRBJ2-1, with D perhaps matching TRBD2 (6 bases). V was clipped by 0 bases and J by 7 bases, with 11 bases between them. This CDR3 is built from 14 residues. The germline V gene has CDR1 SGDLS and CDR2 YYNGEE. This CDR3 reads CASSVAGVRNEQFF. The CDR3 coding sequence is TGTGCCAGCAGCGTAGCGGGAGTCAGGAATGAGCAGTTCTTC.

This clonotype was found a few times. The gene calls are TRBV5-1 and TRBJ2-7; 8 bases match TRBD1. The germline CDR1 and CDR2 sequences are SGHRS and YFSETQ. The CDR3 runs to 16 residues. Trimming took 4 bases from V and 0 from J; bases not matched to a gene: 9. The CDR3 DNA reads TGCGCCAGCAGCCCTGCGACAGGGGTTACCTCCTACGAGCAGTACTTC. Translation: CASSPATGVTSYEQYF.

In nucleotides, the CDR3 is TGTGCCAGCAGCCCCGAGGGACAGTTTGACGAGCAGTACTTC. Encoded protein: CASSPEGQFDEQYF. The chain combines TRBV6-2 or TRBV6-3 with TRBJ2-7, with 7 nucleotides matching TRBD1. This CDR3 contains 14 residues. CDR1 and CDR2 (germline): MNHEY, SVGEGT. With 6 bases clipped from V and 5 bases from J, the junction kept 10 bases outside the gene matches.

The chain has TRBV20-1 and TRBJ2-5; TRBD2 might be the D (6 bases). The germline V gene has CDR1 DFQATT and CDR2 SNEGSKA (reference sequence). With 6 bases removed from V and 3 bases from J, the gap between germline ends came to 14 bases. This CDR3 spans 13 amino acids. The CDR3 sequence: CSAELTGEETQYF. DNA of the CDR3: TGCAGTGCAGAGCTGACGGGGGAAGAGACCCAGTACTTC.

This chain joins TRBV4-3 and TRBJ1-6; D not resolved. The V gene lost 0 bases and the J gene lost 0 bases, with 9 bases spanning the gap. The germline V gene encodes CDR1 LGHNA and CDR2 YSLEER. This CDR3 contains 17 residues. CDR3: CASSQDFQSSYNSPLHF. As DNA, the CDR3 is TGCGCCAGCAGCCAAGATTTTCAGAGCTCCTATAATTCACCCCTCCACTTT.